The 30 T cell receptor beta chains presented below share a single source sample, sequenced in a study of shared clonotypes between healthy human individuals. The protocol was immunoSEQ multiplex PCR, while the TCRdb copy is restricted to in-frame clones and leaves out a portion. The data hold about 1.5 million clones, with 95% to 99% observed a single time. Sequenced material: naive CD4+ T cells sorted from blood. Sample subset: CD45RA+ positively selected. The receptors originated from a man aged 25 to 45 in good health.

CDR3 coding DNA: TGTGCCAGCAGCTTGACAGGGAACAATCAGCCCCAGCATTTT. This translates into CASSLTGNNQPQHF. The chain recombines TRBV7-9 with TRBJ1-5; 7 positions match TRBD1. Germline assignment: CDR1 SEHNR and CDR2 FQNEAQ (reference sequence). V lost 3 bases, J lost 3 bases, and 2 bases stayed unmatched. This CDR3 spans 14 amino acids. Full variable domain (outside the CDR3, taken from reference TRBV7-9 and TRBJ1-5): DTGVSQNPRHKITKRGQNVTFRCDPISEHNRLYWYRQTLGQGPEFLTYFQNEAQLEKSRLLSDRFSAERPKGSFSTLEIQRTEQGDSAMYLCASSLTGNNQPQHFGDGTRLSIL.

The gene calls are TRBV7-9 and TRBJ2-7; perhaps TRBD1 as D (6 bases). Between the trimmed V and J ends, which lost 1 base and 4 bases, there was a span of 11 bases. There are 14 residues in the CDR3. Germline CDR1 and CDR2: SEHNR and FQNEAQ (reference sequence). The CDR3 DNA reads as TGTGCCAGCAGCTTAGGAGGACAGATATACGAGCAGTACTTC. This gives the protein CASSLGGQIYEQYF. The complete variable domain, with remaining parts taken from reference TRBV7-9 and TRBJ2-7, reads DTGVSQNPRHKITKRGQNVTFRCDPISEHNRLYWYRQTLGQGPEFLTYFQNEAQLEKSRLLSDRFSAERPKGSFSTLEIQRTEQGDSAMYLCASSLGGQIYEQYFGPGTRLTVT.

The chain is built from TRBV4-1 and TRBJ2-3; no reliable D call. Trimming shortened V by 0 bases and J by 3 bases, and 7 bases separated the two germline ends. Germline V gene sequence: CDR1 MGHRA, CDR2 YSYEKL. The CDR3 covers 14 residues. In nucleotides, the CDR3 is TGCGCCAGCAGCCAAGACTTTAGAACAGATACGCAGTATTTT. This gives the protein CASSQDFRTDTQYF.

The CDR3 bases are TGTGCCAGTTTACGGGACCTAAGCTACACCTTC. Residues: CASLRDLSYTF. The chain uses TRBV28 and TRBJ1-2; tentatively, D is TRBD1 (5 bases). CDR1 and CDR2 (germline): MDHEN, SYDVKM. The CDR3 runs to 11 residues. Trimming removed 9 bases at V and 9 bases at J, with 14 bases between.

CDR3 region: CASSVSSRIYNEQFF. Here the CDR3 DNA reads TGTGCCAGCAGCGTAAGTAGCAGGATCTACAATGAGCAGTTCTTC. The V call is TRBV9, the J call TRBJ2-1; no reliable D call. The germline V gene encodes CDR1 SGDLS and CDR2 YYNGEE. This CDR3 has 15 amino acids. Trimming left V 1 base short and J 3 bases short, with 11 bases between. Full variable domain (outside the CDR3, taken from reference TRBV9 and TRBJ2-1): DSGVTQTPKHLITATGQRVTLRCSPRSGDLSVYWYQQSLDQGLQFLIQYYNGEERAKGNILERFSAQQFPDLHSELNLSSLELGDSALYFCASSVSSRIYNEQFFGPGTRLTVL.

This CDR3 is CASSLGGGRANTGELFF. Written as DNA, the CDR3 is TGTGCCAGCAGCCTCGGGGGCGGGAGGGCGAACACCGGGGAGCTGTTTTTT. The chain couples TRBV5-4 to TRBJ2-2; 9 bases are shared with TRBD2. Germline V gene data show CDR1 as SGHNT and CDR2 as YYREEE (reference sequence). V shed 4 bases and J 0 bases; nucleotides not matched to a gene: 7. The CDR3 length is 17 residues.

The V call is TRBV5-6, the J call TRBJ2-3; D unclear. This CDR3 is 13 amino acids long. CDR1 and CDR2 (germline): SGHDT, YYEEEE. Trimming removed 5 bases at V and 3 bases at J, with 10 bases between. The CDR3 nucleotides are TGTGCCAGCAGGGGGATGGGTACAGATACGCAGTATTTT. Translation gives CASRGMGTDTQYF.

This chain links TRBV11-2 with TRBJ2-5, with unresolved D. The CDR3 has 19 amino acids. Germline CDR1 SGHAT, CDR2 FQNNGV. V was trimmed by 1 base and J by 2 bases, leaving 23 bases between them. The CDR3 here is CASSLGHDDIMRLQETQYF. Here the CDR3 DNA reads TGTGCCAGCAGCTTAGGCCACGACGACATTATGAGGCTTCAAGAGACCCAGTACTTC.

This clone was detected once. The gene calls are TRBV9 and TRBJ2-6, with 7 bases lining up with TRBD2. Germline trimming cut 3 bases from V and 4 bases from J; bases unmatched to any gene: 10. This CDR3 has 17 residues. CDR1 is SGDLS, CDR2 YYNGEE, per germline. This CDR3 reads CASSADFRDYGANVLTF. CDR3 bases: TGTGCCAGCAGCGCGGATTTCAGGGACTACGGGGCCAACGTCCTGACTTTC. The full variable domain, its missing parts supplied by reference TRBV9 and TRBJ2-6, is DSGVTQTPKHLITATGQRVTLRCSPRSGDLSVYWYQQSLDQGLQFLIQYYNGEERAKGNILERFSAQQFPDLHSELNLSSLELGDSALYFCASSADFRDYGANVLTFGAGSRLTVL.

V and J are TRBV18 and TRBJ2-7; TRBD1 agrees at 7 bases. Trimming at V came to 6 bases and at J to 2 bases, leaving 16 bases not matched to a gene. CDR1 KGHSH and CDR2 LQKENI come from the germline V gene. The CDR3 covers 17 residues. The CDR3 protein is CASSLIMPGQIAYEQYF. In DNA form, the CDR3 reads TGTGCCAGCTCCCTCATAATGCCGGGACAGATCGCCTACGAGCAGTACTTC.

The CDR3 DNA sequence: TGCGCCAGCAGGGGACAGGGGGATCAGCCCCAGCATTTT. Its protein product is CASRGQGDQPQHF. The gene calls are TRBV5-1 and TRBJ1-5; 11 bases are a match to TRBD1. This CDR3 contains 13 residues. V was clipped by 5 bases and J by 5 bases; unmatched bases: 0. Per germline, CDR1 SGHRS and CDR2 YFSETQ. Complete variable domain (other parts from reference TRBV5-1 and TRBJ1-5): KAGVTQTPRYLIKTRGQQVTLSCSPISGHRSVSWYQQTPGQGLQFLFEYFSETQRNKGNFPGRFSGRQFSNSRSEMNVSTLELGDSALYLCASRGQGDQPQHFGDGTRLSIL.

V is TRBV9 and J is TRBJ1-4; D not certain. Germline V gene sequence: CDR1 SGDLS, CDR2 YYNGEE. The CDR3 is 15 residues long. Trimming took off 4 bases at V and 0 bases at J, with 10 bases between the two ends. The CDR3 spells CASSKYITTNEKLFF. CDR3 DNA: TGTGCCAGCAGCAAATATATTACAACTAATGAAAAACTGTTTTTT.

The CDR3 DNA follows: TGTGCCAGCTCACCGACAGGGCCTAATGAAAAACTGTTTTTT. This gives the protein CASSPTGPNEKLFF. The chain has TRBV18 and TRBJ1-4, with 7 positions matching TRBD1. This CDR3 region has 14 residues. Trimming cost V 3 bases and J 3 bases; bases outside gene matches: 1. Germline V lookup: CDR1 KGHSH, CDR2 LQKENI.

The chain combines TRBV27 with TRBJ2-7; D possibly corresponds to TRBD1 (6 bases). The germline CDR1 and CDR2 sequences are MNHEY and SMNVEV (reference sequence). Trimming took 2 bases from V and 1 from J, leaving 12 bases between them. This CDR3 has 15 residues. CDR3 loop: CASSLGTGWSYEQYF. In nucleotides, the CDR3 is TGTGCCAGCAGTTTAGGTACAGGGTGGTCCTACGAGCAGTACTTC.

The CDR3 DNA reads as TGTGCCAGTAGTGAGGGGACTAGCGAAAAGGTCGAGCAGTTCTTC. It translates to CASSEGTSEKVEQFF. The rearrangement links TRBV19 to TRBJ2-1; 10 nucleotides align to TRBD2. Germline V gene sequence: CDR1 LNHDA, CDR2 SQIVND (reference sequence). The CDR3 is made up of 15 amino acids. With 5 bases clipped from V and 10 bases from J, the junction kept 11 bases outside the gene matches. The entire variable domain, with the rest obtained from reference TRBV19 and TRBJ2-1, is as follows: DGGITQSPKYLFRKEGQNVTLSCEQNLNHDAMYWYRQDPGQGLRLIYYSQIVNDFQKGDIAEGYSVSREKKESFPLTVTSAQKNPTAFYLCASSEGTSEKVEQFFGPGTRLTVL.

The gene calls are TRBV19 and TRBJ1-3; 7 nucleotides line up with TRBD1. The CDR3 covers 13 residues. Per the germline V gene, CDR1 is LNHDA and CDR2 is SQIVND (reference sequence). Losses at the gene ends were 5 bases for V and 7 bases for J; bases not matched to a gene: 5. CDR3 sequence reads: CASSAGTVNTIYF. As DNA, the CDR3 is TGTGCCAGTAGTGCCGGGACAGTTAACACCATATATTTT.

The chain uses TRBV2 and TRBJ1-1; perhaps TRBD1 as D (6 bases). The CDR3 spans 14 residues. Trimming stripped 5 bases from V and 4 bases from J, with 14 bases between. Germline CDR1 SNHLY, CDR2 FYNNEI. The CDR3 nucleotides read TGTGCCAGCAGTTACAGGGCATCAAGCACTGAAGCTTTCTTT. Translation: CASSYRASSTEAFF.

The CDR3 reads CASSDPLLTLTYEQYF. CDR3 DNA: TGTGCCAGCAGTGACCCCCTCCTAACACTTACCTACGAGCAGTACTTC. This chain uses TRBV6-1 with TRBJ2-7, with D unresolved. The CDR3 runs 16 residues. The germline V gene encodes CDR1 MNHNS and CDR2 SASEGT. With 3 bases removed from V and 2 bases from J, the gap between germline ends came to 17 bases.

The chain is built from TRBV6-5 and TRBJ2-7; possibly TRBD2 for D (5 bases). The CDR3 is 14 amino acids. Germline lookup yields CDR1 MNHEY and CDR2 SVGAGI. Trimming took off 6 bases at V and 0 bases at J, with 12 bases between the two ends. The CDR3 sequence: CASRRRPTSYEQYF. The CDR3 coding sequence is TGTGCCAGCAGGCGGAGGCCTACCTCCTACGAGCAGTACTTC.

The rearrangement uses TRBV19 and TRBJ1-1, with D tentatively TRBD1 (6 bases). Germline V gene sequence: CDR1 LNHDA, CDR2 SQIVND (reference sequence). The CDR3 runs 14 residues. V was cut by 9 bases and J by 5 bases, with 19 bases left in between. CDR3 loop: CASNTGAKGTEAFF. The CDR3 DNA sequence: TGTGCCAGCAATACGGGGGCCAAGGGTACTGAAGCTTTCTTT.

The rearrangement joins TRBV28 to TRBJ2-1; D ambiguous. The CDR3 length is 14 residues. Trimming removed 4 bases from V and 4 bases from J, with 11 bases in between. The germline CDR1 and CDR2 sequences are MDHEN and SYDVKM. The CDR3 DNA is TGTGCCAGCAGTTACCGGGCCTCATACAATGAGCAGTTCTTC. Protein sequence: CASSYRASYNEQFF.

The rearrangement links TRBV7-2 to TRBJ2-7; no reliable D call. The germline gives CDR1 SGHTA, CDR2 FQGNSA. The CDR3 is 13 amino acids. V lost 5 bases to trimming and J lost 6 bases, with 14 bases between them. CDR3 nucleotides: TGTGCCAGCAGCCCAACCTTTGGCTCCGAGCAGTACTTC. It encodes CASSPTFGSEQYF.

The gene calls are TRBV7-3 and TRBJ2-1; D perhaps matches TRBD2 (6 bases). Per the germline V gene, CDR1 is SGHTA and CDR2 is FQGTGA. The ends were cut back, 5 bases at V and 1 base at J, with 12 bases in the middle. The length of the CDR3 is 15 residues. The CDR3 sequence: CASSPRRESYNEQFF. The CDR3 region has the DNA TGTGCCAGCAGCCCAAGGAGGGAGTCCTACAATGAGCAGTTCTTC.

The J gene is TRBJ2-4, the V gene TRBV20-1; no clear D. The CDR3 length is 10 residues. CDR1 is DFQATT, CDR2 SNEGSKA, per germline (reference sequence). Trimming stripped 6 bases from V and 4 bases from J, with 4 bases between. The CDR3 protein is CSAQKNIQYF. CDR3 nucleotides: TGCAGTGCCCAGAAAAACATTCAGTACTTC.

The chain carries TRBV5-8 and TRBJ2-7; D is uncertain. Trimming took off 6 bases at V and 5 bases at J, with 12 bases between the two ends. The length of the CDR3 is 12 residues. CDR1 and CDR2 (germline): SGHTS, YDEGEE. For the CDR3, the DNA is TGTGCCAGCATAGATAACTGGAACGAGCAGTACTTC. The encoded protein is CASIDNWNEQYF. Full variable domain (missing parts from reference TRBV5-8 and TRBJ2-7): EAGVTQSPTHLIKTRGQQATLRCSPISGHTSVYWYQQALGLGLQFLLWYDEGEERNRGNFPPRFSGRQFPNYSSELNVNALELEDSALYLCASIDNWNEQYFGPGTRLTVT.

This chain joins TRBV25-1 and TRBJ2-7; 8 nucleotides line up with TRBD1. Unmatched junction bases numbered 8, after V lost 4 bases and J lost 0 bases. CDR1 and CDR2 (germline): MGHDK, SYGVNS. This CDR3 contains 16 residues. The CDR3 DNA reads TGTGCCAGCAGTGCAAACCCGGGACAGGACTCCTACGAGCAGTACTTC. Translation gives CASSANPGQDSYEQYF.

The CDR3 region has the DNA TGTGCCAGCAGCCAAAGGACTAGCGGGATGGAGACCCAGTACTTC. This gives the protein CASSQRTSGMETQYF. The chain is built from TRBV5-4 and TRBJ2-5; 12 nucleotides agree with TRBD2. This CDR3 is 15 amino acids long. V trimming: 4 bases; J trimming: 5 bases; junction bases outside the gene matches: 6. Germline V gene data show CDR1 as SGHNT and CDR2 as YYREEE (reference sequence).

The chain has TRBV2 and TRBJ2-7, with a tentative D call TRBD1 (5 bases). CDR1 and CDR2 (germline): SNHLY, FYNNEI. The CDR3 is 14 residues long. Trimming took 4 bases from V and 4 from J, leaving 14 bases between them. DNA of the CDR3: TGTGCCAGCAGTGGGACACCCAGGTGGTACGAGCAGTACTTC. Protein sequence: CASSGTPRWYEQYF.

CDR3 DNA: TGTGCCATCAGGCTCACTAGTAACGGGCAAGAGACCCAGTACTTC. This sequence encodes CAIRLTSNGQETQYF. This chain joins TRBV10-3 and TRBJ2-5, with D perhaps TRBD2 (5 bases). The CDR3 has 15 residues. Germline values: CDR1 ENHRY, CDR2 SYGVKD. Trimming removed 6 bases at V and 2 bases at J, with 16 bases between.

The chain recombines TRBV5-1 with TRBJ1-2; tentatively, D is TRBD1 (5 bases). V was cut by 4 bases and J by 4 bases, with 20 bases left in between. The CDR3 is 16 residues long. From germline, CDR1 is SGHRS and CDR2 YFSETQ. DNA of the CDR3: TGCGCCAGCAGCCGGTCTGCGGGGCCGGAGGGCTATGGCTACACCTTC. As protein: CASSRSAGPEGYGYTF.